These 14 T cell receptor beta chains share one sample of origin, sequenced in a study of cytomegalovirus exposure and HLA in healthy donors. PCR amplification relied on 60 Vbeta primers (plus 13 Jbeta primers). Sequencing used immunoSEQ multiplex PCR; TCRdb keeps in-frame clones, though not all of them. The sample lists approximately 85,000 clones; just under 80% were seen once. Material for sequencing was PBMCs. These receptor sequences come from a man aged 25 to 45 in good health and CMV-seronegative.

This chain's CDR3 is CASSERYLAGGKPHEQYF. CDR3 DNA sequence: TGTGCCAGCAGTGAACGTTACCTAGCGGGAGGTAAACCCCACGAGCAGTACTTC. This chain joins TRBV25-1 and TRBJ2-7, with TRBD2 matching over 11 bases. J gave up 5 bases and V 2 bases, and 14 bases lay outside the gene matches. The V gene's germline CDR1 is MGHDK and CDR2 SYGVNS. The CDR3 is made up of 18 amino acids.

This sequence joins TRBV19 and TRBJ2-3; 7 bases map to TRBD1. This CDR3 has 15 residues. Germline V gene data show CDR1 as LNHDA and CDR2 as SQIVND (reference sequence). Trimming removed 4 bases from V and 2 bases from J; junction bases left unmatched: 6. CDR3 sequence (DNA): TGTGCCAGTAGTACATCAGGGGGATTCACAGATACGCAGTATTTT. Its protein is CASSTSGGFTDTQYF.

This chain connects TRBV6-5 to TRBJ2-1, with 9 nucleotides matching TRBD1. The CDR3 runs 15 residues. Germline V gene sequence: CDR1 MNHEY, CDR2 SVGAGI. V lost 4 bases and J lost 2; bases outside the gene matches: 3. The chain's CDR3 is CASSSTGGPYNEQFF. CDR3 nucleotides: TGTGCCAGCAGTTCTACAGGGGGCCCCTACAATGAGCAGTTCTTC.

The V call is TRBV7-9, the J call TRBJ2-1, with 10 bases matching TRBD2. The CDR3 spans 14 residues. Germline V CDR1 and CDR2: SEHNR, FQNEAQ (reference sequence). The ends lost 5 bases at V and 9 bases at J; junction bases unmatched: 7. The CDR3 DNA reads TGTGCCAGCAGCCCGCCCCTAGCGGGAGCTGAGCAGTTCTTC. Its protein is CASSPPLAGAEQFF.

The chain combines TRBV5-1 with TRBJ1-1; TRBD1 is a possible D gene (5 bases). The V gene lost 0 bases and the J gene lost 4 bases, with 13 bases spanning the gap. Looked up from germline, CDR1 is SGHRS and CDR2 is YFSETQ. The CDR3 is 15 amino acids. CDR3 DNA: TGCGCCAGCAGCTTGGAGCGGGGCTGGTCCACTGAAGCTTTCTTT. Translated, it gives CASSLERGWSTEAFF.

The chain employs TRBV28 and TRBJ2-1; D is ambiguous. The V end lost 5 bases, the J end lost 5 bases, and 7 bases lay between the germline ends. The CDR3 is 12 amino acids. Germline CDR1 and CDR2: MDHEN and SYDVKM. CDR3 loop: CASSLEHNEQFF. The CDR3 region has the DNA TGTGCCAGCAGTCTTGAGCACAATGAGCAGTTCTTC.

The CDR3 DNA is TGTGCCAGCAGCGGGGGGGCCAGCTATGGCTACACCTTC. Translating it yields CASSGGASYGYTF. The chain carries TRBV4-2 and TRBJ1-2, with TRBD1 as a possible D gene (6 bases). Trimming removed 5 bases from V and 4 bases from J, with 11 bases in between. From germline, CDR1 is LGHNA and CDR2 YNFKEQ. The CDR3 totals 13 residues.

Regarding this clone: This is likely a read error, given that the CDR3 carries no conserved phenylalanine or tryptophan at its end. The J gene is TRBJ2-7, the V gene TRBV7-2, with 11 bases aligning to TRBD1. Germline V CDR1 and CDR2: SGHTA, FQGNSA. The CDR3 covers 13 residues. Losses at the gene ends were 5 bases for V and 5 bases for J; bases not matched to a gene: 2. CDR3 bases: TGTGCCAGCAGCCGGGGACAGGGGGACGAGCAGTACCTC. Translated, it gives CASSRGQGDEQYL.

CDR3 coding DNA: TGCGCCAGCAGCCAAGTGTCGGGGGGAGCAAACGAGCAGTACTTC. It encodes CASSQVSGGANEQYF. The rearrangement joins TRBV4-1 to TRBJ2-7; 7 bases are shared with TRBD2. CDR3 length: 15 residues. Germline values: CDR1 MGHRA, CDR2 YSYEKL. The J segment lost 5 bases and the V segment lost 1 base, leaving 8 bases of the junction unmatched.

The V and J genes are TRBV30 and TRBJ1-1, with a possible D match to TRBD1 (5 bases). V lost 3 bases, J lost 1 base, and 12 bases lay in between. CDR3 length: 14 amino acids. Per germline, CDR1 GTSNPN and CDR2 SVGIG (reference sequence). The CDR3, as DNA: TGTGCCTGGAGGGGAAGGGGCAGGAACACTGAAGCTTTCTTT. Protein product: CAWRGRGRNTEAFF.

This chain connects TRBV15 to TRBJ2-1, with 12 bases that match TRBD2. The CDR3 has 15 amino acids. From germline, CDR1 is LNHNV and CDR2 YYDKDF (reference sequence). Trimming removed 5 bases from V and 5 bases from J; junction bases left unmatched: 4. This CDR3 reads CATSRPSGGDNEQFF. The CDR3 bases are TGTGCCACCAGCCGTCCTAGCGGGGGGGACAATGAGCAGTTCTTC.

The V and J genes are TRBV5-1 and TRBJ2-5, with 9 positions matching TRBD2. The CDR3 has 17 residues. CDR1 is SGHRS and CDR2 is YFSETQ in the germline V gene. Trimming cost V 3 bases and J 0 bases; bases outside gene matches: 9. The chain's CDR3 is CASSWGLAASYQETQYF. In DNA form, the CDR3 reads TGCGCCAGCAGCTGGGGACTAGCTGCCTCGTACCAAGAGACCCAGTACTTC.

V usage is TRBV30 and J usage is TRBJ2-5, with 10 nucleotides matching TRBD1. The ends lost 1 base at V and 5 bases at J; junction bases unmatched: 4. This CDR3 region has 14 residues. Germline CDR1 is GTSNPN and CDR2 is SVGIG (reference sequence). CDR3 in DNA: TGTGCCTGGAGTGCCGACAGGGGGCGGGAGACCCAGTACTTC. It translates to CAWSADRGRETQYF. The whole variable domain, filled in from reference TRBV30 and TRBJ2-5, reads SQTIHQWPATLVQPVGSPLSLECTVEGTSNPNLYWYRQAAGRGLQLLFYSVGIGQISSEVPQNLSASRPQDRQFILSSKKLLLSDSGFYLCAWSADRGRETQYFGPGTRLLVL.

The J gene is TRBJ1-4, the V gene TRBV27; no clear D. The germline V gene has CDR1 MNHEY and CDR2 SMNVEV (reference sequence). This CDR3 is 14 amino acids long. Trimming left V 0 bases short and J 7 bases short, with 9 bases between. CDR3 nucleotide sequence: TGTGCCAGCAGTTTATCTTGGGGAGGTGAAAAACTGTTTTTT. This gives the protein CASSLSWGGEKLFF.